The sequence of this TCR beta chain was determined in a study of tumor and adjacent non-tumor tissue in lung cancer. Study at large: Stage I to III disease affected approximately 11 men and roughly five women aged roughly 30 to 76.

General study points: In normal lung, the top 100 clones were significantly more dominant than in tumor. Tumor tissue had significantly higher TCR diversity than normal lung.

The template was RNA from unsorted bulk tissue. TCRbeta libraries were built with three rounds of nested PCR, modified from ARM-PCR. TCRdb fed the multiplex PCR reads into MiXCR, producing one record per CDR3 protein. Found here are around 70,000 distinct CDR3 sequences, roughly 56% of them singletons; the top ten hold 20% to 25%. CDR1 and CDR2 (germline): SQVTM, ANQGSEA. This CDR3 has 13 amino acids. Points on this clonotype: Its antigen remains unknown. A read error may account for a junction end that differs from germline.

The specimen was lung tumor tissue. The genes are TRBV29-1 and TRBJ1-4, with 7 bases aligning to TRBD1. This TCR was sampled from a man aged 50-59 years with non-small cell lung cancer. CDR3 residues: CSVPGQANKKLFF. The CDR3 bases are TGCAGCGTTCCCGGACAGGCTAATAAAAAACTGTTTTTT.